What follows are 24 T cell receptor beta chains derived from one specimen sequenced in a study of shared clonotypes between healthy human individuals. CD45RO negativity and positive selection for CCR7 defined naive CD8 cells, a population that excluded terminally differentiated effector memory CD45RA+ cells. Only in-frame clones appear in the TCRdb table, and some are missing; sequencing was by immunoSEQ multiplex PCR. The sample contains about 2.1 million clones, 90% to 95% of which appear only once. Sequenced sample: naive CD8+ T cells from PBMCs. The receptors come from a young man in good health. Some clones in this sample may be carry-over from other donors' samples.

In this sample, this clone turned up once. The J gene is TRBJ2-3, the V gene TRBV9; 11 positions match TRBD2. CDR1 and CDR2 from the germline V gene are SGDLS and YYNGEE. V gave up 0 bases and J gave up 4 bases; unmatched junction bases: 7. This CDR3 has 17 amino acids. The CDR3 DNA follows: TGTGCCAGCAGCGTAGATCCGACTAGCGGGACGCCAGATACGCAGTATTTT. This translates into CASSVDPTSGTPDTQYF.

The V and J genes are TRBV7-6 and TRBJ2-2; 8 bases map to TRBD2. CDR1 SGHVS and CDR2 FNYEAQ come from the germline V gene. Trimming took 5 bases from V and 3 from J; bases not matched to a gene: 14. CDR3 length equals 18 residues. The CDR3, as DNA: TGTGCCAGCAGCCTCTCGTGGGAGAGCGGGAGTGACACCGGGGAGCTGTTTTTT. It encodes CASSLSWESGSDTGELFF.

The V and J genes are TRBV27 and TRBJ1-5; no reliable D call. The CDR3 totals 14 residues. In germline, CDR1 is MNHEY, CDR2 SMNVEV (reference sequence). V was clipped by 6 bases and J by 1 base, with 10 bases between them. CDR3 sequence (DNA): TGTGCCAGCAGCTCTCTTTGGAGCAATCAGCCCCAGCATTTT. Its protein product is CASSSLWSNQPQHF.

The CDR3 coding sequence is TGTGCCAGCAGTTTAATACAGAACACCGGGGAGCTGTTTTTT. The encoded protein is CASSLIQNTGELFF. This sequence joins TRBV28 and TRBJ2-2; D gene ambiguous. Deletions cut 2 bases from V and 1 base from J, with 5 bases between. CDR1 and CDR2 from the germline V gene are MDHEN and SYDVKM. CDR3 size: 14 residues. Based on the CDR3 plus reference TRBV28 and TRBJ2-2, the full variable domain is DVKVTQSSRYLVKRTGEKVFLECVQDMDHENMFWYRQDPGLGLRLIYFSYDVKMKEKGDIPEGYSVSREKKERFSLILESASTNQTSMYLCASSLIQNTGELFFGEGSRLTVL.

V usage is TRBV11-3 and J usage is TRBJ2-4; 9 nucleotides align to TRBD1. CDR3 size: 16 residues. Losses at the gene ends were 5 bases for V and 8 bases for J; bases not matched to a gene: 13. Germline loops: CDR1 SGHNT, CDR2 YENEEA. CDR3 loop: CASSHGLRDREDIQYF. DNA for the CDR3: TGTGCCAGCAGCCATGGGCTACGGGACAGGGAAGACATTCAGTACTTC.

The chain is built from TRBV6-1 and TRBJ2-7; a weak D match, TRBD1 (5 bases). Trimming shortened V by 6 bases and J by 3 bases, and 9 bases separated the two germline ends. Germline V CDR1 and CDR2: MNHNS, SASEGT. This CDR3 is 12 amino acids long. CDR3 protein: CASRGRVYEQYF. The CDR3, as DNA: TGTGCCAGCAGAGGCAGGGTCTACGAGCAGTACTTC.

This CDR3 is CASSPRDKIYEQYF. In DNA form, the CDR3 reads TGTGCCAGCAGCCCCCGGGACAAAATCTACGAGCAGTACTTC. The gene calls are TRBV5-5 and TRBJ2-7; a possible D gene is TRBD1 (6 bases). V lost 4 bases to trimming and J lost 3 bases, with 14 bases between them. Germline CDR1 is SGHKS and CDR2 is YYEKEE (reference sequence). The CDR3 runs to 14 residues. The full variable domain, completed using reference TRBV5-5 and TRBJ2-7, is DAGVTQSPTHLIKTRGQQVTLRCSPISGHKSVSWYQQVLGQGPQFIFQYYEKEERGRGNFPDRFSARQFPNYSSELNVNALLLGDSALYLCASSPRDKIYEQYFGPGTRLTVT.

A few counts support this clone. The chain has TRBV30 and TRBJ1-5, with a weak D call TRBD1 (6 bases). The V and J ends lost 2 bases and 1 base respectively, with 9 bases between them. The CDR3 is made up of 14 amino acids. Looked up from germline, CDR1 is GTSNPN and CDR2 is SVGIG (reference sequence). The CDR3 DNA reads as TGTGCCTGGAGTAACGGGGGCAGCAATCAGCCCCAGCATTTT. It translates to CAWSNGGSNQPQHF.

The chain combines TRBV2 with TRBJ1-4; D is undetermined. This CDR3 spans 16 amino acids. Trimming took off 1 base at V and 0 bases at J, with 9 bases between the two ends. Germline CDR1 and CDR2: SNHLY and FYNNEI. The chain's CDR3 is CASSEEGLATNEKLFF. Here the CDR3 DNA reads TGTGCCAGCAGTGAAGAGGGATTGGCAACTAATGAAAAACTGTTTTTT.

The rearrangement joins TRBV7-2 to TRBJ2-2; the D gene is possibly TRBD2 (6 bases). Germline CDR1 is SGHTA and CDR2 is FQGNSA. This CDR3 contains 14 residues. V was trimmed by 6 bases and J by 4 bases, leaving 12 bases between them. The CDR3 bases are TGTGCCAGCAGGGGGGGTTTTTCCACCGGGGAGCTGTTTTTT. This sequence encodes CASRGGFSTGELFF.

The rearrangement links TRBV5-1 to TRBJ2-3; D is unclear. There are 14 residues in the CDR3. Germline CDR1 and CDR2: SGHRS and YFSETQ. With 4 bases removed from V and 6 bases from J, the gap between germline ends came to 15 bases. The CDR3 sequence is CASSPRQFRDTQYF. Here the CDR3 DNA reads TGCGCCAGCAGCCCGCGGCAATTCAGGGATACGCAGTATTTT.

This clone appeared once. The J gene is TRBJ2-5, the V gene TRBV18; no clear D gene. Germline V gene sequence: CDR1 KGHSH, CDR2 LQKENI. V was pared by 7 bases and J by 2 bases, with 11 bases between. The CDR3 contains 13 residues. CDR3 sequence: CASFTSSQETQYF. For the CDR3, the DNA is TGTGCCAGCTTCACGTCGAGTCAAGAGACCCAGTACTTC.

This CDR3 reads CASSLLTASNYGYTF. The CDR3 DNA reads TGTGCCAGCAGCTTGTTAACAGCCTCTAACTATGGCTACACCTTC. The chain employs TRBV5-6 and TRBJ1-2; D gene uncertain. Germline CDR1 reads SGHDT; CDR2 reads YYEEEE. The germline V and J ends were trimmed by 1 base and 0 bases, with 10 bases remaining between them. This CDR3 has 15 amino acids.

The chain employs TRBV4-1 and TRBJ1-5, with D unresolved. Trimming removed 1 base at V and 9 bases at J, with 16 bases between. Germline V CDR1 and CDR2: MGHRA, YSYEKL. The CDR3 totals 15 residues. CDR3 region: CASSQVTLGLGPQHF. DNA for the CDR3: TGCGCCAGCAGCCAAGTGACTCTCGGGTTAGGGCCCCAGCATTTT.

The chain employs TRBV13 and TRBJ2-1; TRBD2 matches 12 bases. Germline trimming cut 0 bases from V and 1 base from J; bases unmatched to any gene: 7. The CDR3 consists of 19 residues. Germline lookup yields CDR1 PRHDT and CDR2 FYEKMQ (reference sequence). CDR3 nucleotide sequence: TGTGCCAGCAGCTTAGGGGTTCCTAGCGGGAGGGGGTCCTACAATGAGCAGTTCTTC. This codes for CASSLGVPSGRGSYNEQFF.

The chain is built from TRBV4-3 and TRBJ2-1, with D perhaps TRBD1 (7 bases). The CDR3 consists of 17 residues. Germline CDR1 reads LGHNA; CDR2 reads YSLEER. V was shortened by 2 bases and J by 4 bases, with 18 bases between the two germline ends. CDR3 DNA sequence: TGCGCCAGCAGCCAATATATCCGGGGGACAGCATACAATGAGCAGTTCTTC. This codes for CASSQYIRGTAYNEQFF.

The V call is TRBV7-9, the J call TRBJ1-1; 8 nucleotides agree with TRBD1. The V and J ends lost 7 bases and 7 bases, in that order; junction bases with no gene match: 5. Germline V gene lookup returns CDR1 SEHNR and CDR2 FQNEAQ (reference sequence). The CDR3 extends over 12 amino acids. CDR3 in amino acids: CASTLTGVEAFF. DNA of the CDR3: TGTGCCAGCACCTTGACAGGGGTTGAAGCTTTCTTT.

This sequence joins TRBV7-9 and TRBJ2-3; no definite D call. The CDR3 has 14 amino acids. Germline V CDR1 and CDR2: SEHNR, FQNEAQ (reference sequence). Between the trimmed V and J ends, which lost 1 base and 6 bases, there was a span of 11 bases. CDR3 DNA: TGTGCCAGCAGCTTAGTGCTCTCGGGTGATACGCAGTATTTT. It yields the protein CASSLVLSGDTQYF.

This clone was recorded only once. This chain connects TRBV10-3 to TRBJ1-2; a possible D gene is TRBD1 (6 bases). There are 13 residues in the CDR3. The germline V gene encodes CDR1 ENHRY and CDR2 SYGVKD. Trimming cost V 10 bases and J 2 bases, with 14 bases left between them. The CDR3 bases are TGTGCCACAAGGACAGAATTAAACTATGGCTACACCTTC. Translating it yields CATRTELNYGYTF.

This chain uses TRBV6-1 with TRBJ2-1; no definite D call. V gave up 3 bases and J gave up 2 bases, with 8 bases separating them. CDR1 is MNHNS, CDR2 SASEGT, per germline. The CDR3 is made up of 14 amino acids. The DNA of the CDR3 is TGTGCCAGCAGTGATTCTAGACCCTACAATGAGCAGTTCTTC. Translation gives CASSDSRPYNEQFF.

As DNA, the CDR3 is TGTGCCAGCGGATATGGAACGAACACTGAAGCTTTCTTT. This sequence encodes CASGYGTNTEAFF. The chain uses TRBV6-5 and TRBJ1-1; D remains ambiguous. The CDR3 is 13 amino acids. Germline V CDR1 and CDR2: MNHEY, SVGAGI. V was shortened by 8 bases and J by 1 base, with 11 bases between the two germline ends.

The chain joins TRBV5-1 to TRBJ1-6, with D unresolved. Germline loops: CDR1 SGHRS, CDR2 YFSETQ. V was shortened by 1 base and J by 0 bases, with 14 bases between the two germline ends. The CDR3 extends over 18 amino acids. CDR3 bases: TGCGCCAGCAGCTTGATTTCGGCCGGAAACTCCTATAATTCACCCCTCCACTTT. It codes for CASSLISAGNSYNSPLHF.

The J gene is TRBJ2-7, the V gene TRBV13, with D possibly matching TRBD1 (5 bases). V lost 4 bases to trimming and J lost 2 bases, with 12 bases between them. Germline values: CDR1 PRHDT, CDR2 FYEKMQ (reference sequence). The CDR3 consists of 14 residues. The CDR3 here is CASSSAGHAYEQYF. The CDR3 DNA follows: TGTGCCAGCAGCTCCGCAGGGCATGCCTACGAGCAGTACTTC.

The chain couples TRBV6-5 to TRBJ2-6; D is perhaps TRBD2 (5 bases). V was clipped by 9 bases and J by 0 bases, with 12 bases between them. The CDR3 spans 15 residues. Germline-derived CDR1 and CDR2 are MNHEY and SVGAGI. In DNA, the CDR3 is TGTGCCAGTAGGATCGGACTCTCTGGGGCCAACGTCCTGACTTTC. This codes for CASRIGLSGANVLTF.